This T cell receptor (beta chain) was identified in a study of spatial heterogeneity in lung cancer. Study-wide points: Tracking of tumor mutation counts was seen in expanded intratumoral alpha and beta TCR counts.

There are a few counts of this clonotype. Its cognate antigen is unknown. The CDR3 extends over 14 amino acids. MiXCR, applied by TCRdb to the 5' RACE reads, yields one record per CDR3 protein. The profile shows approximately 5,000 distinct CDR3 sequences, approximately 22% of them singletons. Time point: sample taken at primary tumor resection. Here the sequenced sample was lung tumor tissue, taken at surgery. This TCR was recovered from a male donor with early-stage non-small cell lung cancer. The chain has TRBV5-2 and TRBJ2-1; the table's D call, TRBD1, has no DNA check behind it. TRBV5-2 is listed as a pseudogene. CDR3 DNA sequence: TGTGCCAGCAAAGGACAGGGGGCGGGACATGAGCAGTTCTTC. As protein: CASKGQGAGHEQFF.